The entry that follows covers one TCR beta chain sequence. Antigen unknown. The source of the sample is a study of OX40 agonist ivuxolimab in advanced cancers. Broader study findings: In the expanded peripheral T cells, antigen specificity was never determined.

Germline loops: CDR1 KGHSH, CDR2 LQKENI. The CDR3 extends over 13 amino acids. Trimming left V 6 bases short and J 5 bases short, with 10 bases between. The data were produced by immunoSEQ multiplex PCR, yet TCRdb's version contains in-frame clones alone and is incomplete. The table has about 26,000 clones, nearly 80% seen once. The V gene is TRBV18, the J gene TRBJ2-2; D might be TRBD2 (6 bases). This TCR was recovered from an adult with an advanced solid tumor such as melanoma, head and neck, liver or kidney cancer. The sequencing used CD4+ or CD8+ T cells sorted from blood, collected in a trial of the OX40 agonist ivuxolimab. The DNA for the CDR3 is TGTGCCAGCTCGACTAGTACAACCGGGGAGCTGTTTTTT. Its protein product is CASSTSTTGELFF.